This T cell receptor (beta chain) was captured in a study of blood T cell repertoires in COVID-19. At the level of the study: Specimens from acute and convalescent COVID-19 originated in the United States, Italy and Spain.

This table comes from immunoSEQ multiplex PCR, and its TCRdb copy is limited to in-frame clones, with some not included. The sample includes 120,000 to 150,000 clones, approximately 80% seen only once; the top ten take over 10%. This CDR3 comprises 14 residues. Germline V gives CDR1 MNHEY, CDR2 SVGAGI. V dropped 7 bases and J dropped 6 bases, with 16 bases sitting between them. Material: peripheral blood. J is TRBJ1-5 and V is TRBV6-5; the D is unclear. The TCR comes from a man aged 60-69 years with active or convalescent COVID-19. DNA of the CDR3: TGTGCCAGCACGGGCCGCCTGGGAGGTCAGCCCCAGCATTTT. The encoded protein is CASTGRLGGQPQHF.